This TCR beta chain was sequenced for a study of T cell repertoires in cytomegalovirus infection. General observations from the study: Of the TCR beta families, the public ones yielded a cumulative frequency that identified carriers of CMV plus the relevant HLA. There were HLA-C-restricted CMV-specific TCR beta clonotypes dominating the ex vivo response.

In germline, CDR1 is SGDLS, CDR2 YYNGEE. The V and J ends lost 4 bases and 0 bases respectively, with 11 bases between them. This CDR3 region has 15 residues. Comment on this clonotype: Its antigen remains unidentified.

TCRdb reanalysed the reads using MiXCR and keeps one entry per CDR3 protein. Among hundreds of thousands of distinct CDR3 sequences listed, around 29% were seen once. The input for sequencing was cultured PBMCs, taken from culture after CMV antigen stimulation. The chain couples TRBV9 to TRBJ2-1; D remains ambiguous. This clonotype was obtained from a human donor in good health (CMV status not recorded). Some clones in this sample may be carry-over from other donors' samples. The DNA of the CDR3 is TGTGCCAGCAGCACCCACCAAAGCTCCTACAATGAGCAGTTCTTC. Amino acids: CASSTHQSSYNEQFF.